This T cell receptor (beta chain) was found in a study of blood T cell repertoires in COVID-19. Looking at the study overall: COVID-19 samples collected from the United States, Italy and Spain covered acute and convalescent phases.

Trimming removed 4 bases at V and 5 bases at J, with 14 bases between. Germline V lookup: CDR1 SGDLS, CDR2 YYNGEE. The CDR3 is made up of 14 amino acids. Assay used: immunoSEQ multiplex PCR; TCRdb lists only in-frame clones, some missing. This sample has fewer than 45,000 clones, with approximately 85% found just once. The chain has TRBV9 and TRBJ2-3; a weak D match, TRBD2 (5 bases). What was sequenced was peripheral blood. The TCR sequence derives from a woman of 80 years or more with acute or convalescent COVID-19. The CDR3 loop is CASSTRRGGDTQYF. The CDR3 DNA reads as TGTGCCAGCAGCACGAGACGGGGTGGAGATACGCAGTATTTT. The full variable domain, its missing parts supplied by reference TRBV9 and TRBJ2-3, is DSGVTQTPKHLITATGQRVTLRCSPRSGDLSVYWYQQSLDQGLQFLIQYYNGEERAKGNILERFSAQQFPDLHSELNLSSLELGDSALYFCASSTRRGGDTQYFGPGTRLTVL.